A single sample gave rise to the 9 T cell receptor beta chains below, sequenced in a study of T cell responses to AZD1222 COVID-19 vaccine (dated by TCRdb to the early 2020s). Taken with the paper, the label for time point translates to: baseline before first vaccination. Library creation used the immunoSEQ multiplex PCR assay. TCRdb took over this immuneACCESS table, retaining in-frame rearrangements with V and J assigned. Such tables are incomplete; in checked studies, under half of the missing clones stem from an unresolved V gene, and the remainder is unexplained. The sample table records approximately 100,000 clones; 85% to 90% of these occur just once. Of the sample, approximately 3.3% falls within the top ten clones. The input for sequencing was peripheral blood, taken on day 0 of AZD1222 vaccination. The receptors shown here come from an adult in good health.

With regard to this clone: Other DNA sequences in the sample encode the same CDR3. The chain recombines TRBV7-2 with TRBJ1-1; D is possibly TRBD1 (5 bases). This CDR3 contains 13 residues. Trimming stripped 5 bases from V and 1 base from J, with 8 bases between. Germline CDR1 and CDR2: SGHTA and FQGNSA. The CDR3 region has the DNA TGTGCCAGCAGCCTGACAGAGAACACTGAAGCTTTCTTT. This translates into CASSLTENTEAFF. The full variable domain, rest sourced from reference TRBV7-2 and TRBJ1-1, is GAGVSQSPSNKVTEKGKDVELRCDPISGHTALYWYRQSLGQGLEFLIYFQGNSAPDKSGLPSDRFSAERTGGSVSTLTIQRTQQEDSAVYLCASSLTENTEAFFGQGTRLTVV.

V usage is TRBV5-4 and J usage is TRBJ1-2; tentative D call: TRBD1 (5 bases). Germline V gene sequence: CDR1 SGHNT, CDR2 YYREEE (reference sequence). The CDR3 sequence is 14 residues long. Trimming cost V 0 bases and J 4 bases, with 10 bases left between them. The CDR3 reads CASSLDPTAYGYTF. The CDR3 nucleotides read TGTGCCAGCAGCTTGGATCCGACAGCCTATGGCTACACCTTC.

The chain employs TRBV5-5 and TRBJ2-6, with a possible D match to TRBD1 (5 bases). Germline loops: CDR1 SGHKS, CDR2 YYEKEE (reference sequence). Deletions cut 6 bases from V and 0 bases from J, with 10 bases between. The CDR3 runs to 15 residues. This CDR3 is CASKHDSSGANVLTF. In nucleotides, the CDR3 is TGTGCCAGCAAGCATGACAGCTCTGGGGCCAACGTCCTGACTTTC.

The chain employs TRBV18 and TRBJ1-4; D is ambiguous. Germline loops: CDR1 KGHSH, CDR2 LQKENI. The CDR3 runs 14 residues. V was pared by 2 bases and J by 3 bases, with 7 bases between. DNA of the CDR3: TGTGCCAGCTCACCATACGGATCTAATGAAAAACTGTTTTTT. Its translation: CASSPYGSNEKLFF.

The CDR3 here is CATSRDLGGGEKLFF. The CDR3 DNA reads TGTGCCACCAGCAGAGATCTGGGGGGTGGAGAAAAACTGTTTTTT. The chain links TRBV15 to TRBJ1-4; a weak D match, TRBD1 (5 bases). The CDR3 consists of 15 residues. Trimming took off 0 bases at V and 8 bases at J, with 13 bases between the two ends. CDR1 is LNHNV, CDR2 YYDKDF, per germline (reference sequence).

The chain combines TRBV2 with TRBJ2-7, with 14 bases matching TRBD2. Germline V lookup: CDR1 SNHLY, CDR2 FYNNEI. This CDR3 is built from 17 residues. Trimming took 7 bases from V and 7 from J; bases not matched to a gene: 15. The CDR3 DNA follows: TGTGCCAGCACCGGGACTAGCGGGGGTCCCCGCGTGGGAGAGCAGTACTTC. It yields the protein CASTGTSGGPRVGEQYF.

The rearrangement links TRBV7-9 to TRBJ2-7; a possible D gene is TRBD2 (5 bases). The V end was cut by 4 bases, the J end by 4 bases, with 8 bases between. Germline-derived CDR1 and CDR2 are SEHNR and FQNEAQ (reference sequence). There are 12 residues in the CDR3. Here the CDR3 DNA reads TGTGCCAGCAGCTCCGAGCGGTACGAGCAGTACTTC. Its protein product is CASSSERYEQYF. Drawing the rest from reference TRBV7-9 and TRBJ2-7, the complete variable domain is DTGVSQNPRHKITKRGQNVTFRCDPISEHNRLYWYRQTLGQGPEFLTYFQNEAQLEKSRLLSDRFSAERPKGSFSTLEIQRTEQGDSAMYLCASSSERYEQYFGPGTRLTVT.

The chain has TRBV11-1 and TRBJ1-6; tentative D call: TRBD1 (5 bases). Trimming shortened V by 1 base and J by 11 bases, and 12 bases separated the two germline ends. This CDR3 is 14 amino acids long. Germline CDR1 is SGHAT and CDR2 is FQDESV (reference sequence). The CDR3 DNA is TGTGCCAGCAGCTTAGAGGGACTTCGGGCACCCCTCCACTTT. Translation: CASSLEGLRAPLHF.

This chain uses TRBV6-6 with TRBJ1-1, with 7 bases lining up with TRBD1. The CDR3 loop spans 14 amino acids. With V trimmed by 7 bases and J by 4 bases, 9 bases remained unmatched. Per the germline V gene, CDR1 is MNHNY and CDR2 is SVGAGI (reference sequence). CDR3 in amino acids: CASISGGAFTEAFF. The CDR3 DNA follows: TGTGCCAGCATTTCAGGGGGTGCGTTCACTGAAGCTTTCTTT.